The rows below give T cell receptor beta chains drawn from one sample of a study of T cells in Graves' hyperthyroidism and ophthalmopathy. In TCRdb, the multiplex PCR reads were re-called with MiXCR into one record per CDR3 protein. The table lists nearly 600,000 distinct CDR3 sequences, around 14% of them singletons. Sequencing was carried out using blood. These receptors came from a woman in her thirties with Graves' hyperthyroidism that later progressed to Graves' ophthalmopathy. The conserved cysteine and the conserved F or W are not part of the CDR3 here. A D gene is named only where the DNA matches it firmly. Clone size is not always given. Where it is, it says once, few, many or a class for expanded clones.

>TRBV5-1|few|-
ASSLGSDRTGELF
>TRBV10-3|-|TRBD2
AISASGTISYEQY
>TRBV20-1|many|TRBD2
SAGTSGRSYNEQF
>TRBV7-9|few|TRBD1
ASSLRGGQVEAYEQY
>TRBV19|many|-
ASATQSGNTIY
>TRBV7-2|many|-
ASSQYGISGTNTGELF
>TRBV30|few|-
AWSSMGLAGNEQF
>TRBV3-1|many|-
ASSQDTRTQPQH
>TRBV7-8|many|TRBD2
ASSLGLAGGSEQF
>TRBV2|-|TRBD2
ASNPSSGGTGELF
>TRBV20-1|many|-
SASLSGTSYNEQF
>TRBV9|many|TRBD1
ASSVGTGRETQY
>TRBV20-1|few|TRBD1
SARVPGGYEQY
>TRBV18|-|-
ASSPTGPINEKLF
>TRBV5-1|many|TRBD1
ASSFLAGGSDTEAF
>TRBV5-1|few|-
ASTLSTFSYEQY
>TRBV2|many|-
ASRGGLSTDTQY
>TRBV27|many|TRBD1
ASSLGQEPNQPQH
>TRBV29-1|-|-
SAAPGQSYEQY
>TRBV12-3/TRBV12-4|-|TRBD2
ASSSWEGQETQY
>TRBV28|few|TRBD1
ASEGAGQGGDEQY
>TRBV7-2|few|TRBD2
ASSPWGGRRDTQY
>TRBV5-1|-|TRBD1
ASRPSPGTGTNQPQH
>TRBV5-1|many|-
ASEGQSNTGELF
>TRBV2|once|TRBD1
ASSQFRTGDSYEQY
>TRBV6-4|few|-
ASSEAPGYGGYT
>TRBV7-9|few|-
ASSWAGRQQKEQY
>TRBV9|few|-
ASSVLGDFTYEQY
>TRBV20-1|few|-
SAIGHPDSYEQY
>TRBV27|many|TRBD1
ASSPGQGPLGYEQY
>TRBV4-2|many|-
ASSQERDGSPYEQY
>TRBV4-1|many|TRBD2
ASSQKREGVWVETQY
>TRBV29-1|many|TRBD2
SVNPGLGRTDTQY
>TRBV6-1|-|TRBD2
ASRSTSDRGSEQF
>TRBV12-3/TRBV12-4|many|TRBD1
ASSPPDRGQGEKLF
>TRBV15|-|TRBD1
ATSPTGSTEAF
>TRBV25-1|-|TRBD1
ASSEGQGETQY
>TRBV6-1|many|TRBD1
ASSGGTANEKLF
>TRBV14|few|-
ASSLQGGGSSGEAF
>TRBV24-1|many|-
ATSAGYGYT
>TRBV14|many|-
ASSQSGYEQY
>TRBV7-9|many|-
ASSPYATNEKLF
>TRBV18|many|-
ASSGINGEKLF
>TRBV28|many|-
ASSFQAVNQPQH
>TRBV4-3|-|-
ASSQDHTTRYEQY
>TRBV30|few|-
AWSDGNTGELF
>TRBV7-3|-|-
ASSFWSRSQRVGTNEKLF
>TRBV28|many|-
ASSGGNRYNQPQH
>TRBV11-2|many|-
ASSLMTSTGNTIY
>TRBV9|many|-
ASSHRPQNEDTQY
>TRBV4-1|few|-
ASSHLSGYNEQF